This T cell receptor (beta chain) was profiled in a study of shared clonotypes between healthy human individuals. This clone occurred a few times. It was into CD45RA+ naive and CD45RA-negative memory subsets that the CD4+ cells were split. Authors' methods: ImmunoSEQ only sent back junction sequences with no quality scores, so filtering was done differently. TCRdb keeps only in-frame clones here, not all; method: immunoSEQ multiplex PCR. That table is the source of V, J and clone size, and D and trimming were worked out from the DNA. The sample consists of nearly 1,000,000 clones, around three quarters of them appearing once. The sample comprised memory CD4+ T cells sorted from blood. Subset specified: CD45RA-negative fraction. The TCR comes from a man in his late teens or twenties in good health.

The chain's CDR3 is CASSLAGTGYGYTF. The CDR3 DNA reads as TGTGCCAGTAGCCTAGCCGGGACAGGGTATGGCTACACCTTC. This rearrangement joins TRBV19 to TRBJ1-2, with 9 bases identical to TRBD1. The CDR3 runs to 14 residues. V shed 6 bases, J shed 5 bases, and the junction held 7 bases outside the gene matches. Germline V gives CDR1 LNHDA, CDR2 SQIVND (reference sequence).